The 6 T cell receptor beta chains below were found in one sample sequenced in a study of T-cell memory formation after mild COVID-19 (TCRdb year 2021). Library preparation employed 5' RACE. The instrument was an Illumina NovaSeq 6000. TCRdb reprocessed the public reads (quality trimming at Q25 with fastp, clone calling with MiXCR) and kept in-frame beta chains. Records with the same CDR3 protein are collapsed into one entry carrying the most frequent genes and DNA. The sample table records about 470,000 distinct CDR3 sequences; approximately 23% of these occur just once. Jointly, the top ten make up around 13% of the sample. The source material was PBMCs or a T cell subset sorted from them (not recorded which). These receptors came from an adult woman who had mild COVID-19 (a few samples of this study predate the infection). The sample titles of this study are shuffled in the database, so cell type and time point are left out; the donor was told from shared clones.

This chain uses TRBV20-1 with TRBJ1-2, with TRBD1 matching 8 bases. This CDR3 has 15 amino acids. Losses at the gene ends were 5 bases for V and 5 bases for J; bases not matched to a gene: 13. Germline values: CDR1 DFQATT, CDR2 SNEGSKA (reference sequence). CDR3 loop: CSAPRTGNMGYGYTF. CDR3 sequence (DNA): TGCAGTGCTCCCCGGACAGGGAACATGGGATATGGCTACACCTTC.

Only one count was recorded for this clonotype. CDR3 amino acids: CASSQVSLSPVMNYGYTF. The CDR3 nucleotides are TGTGCCAGCAGCCAAGTTTCCTTAAGTCCGGTTATGAACTATGGCTACACCTTC. The chain couples TRBV14 to TRBJ1-2; no clear D gene. Deletions cut 1 base from V and 2 bases from J, with 20 bases between. Per the germline V gene, CDR1 is SGHDN and CDR2 is FVKESK. The CDR3 loop spans 18 amino acids.

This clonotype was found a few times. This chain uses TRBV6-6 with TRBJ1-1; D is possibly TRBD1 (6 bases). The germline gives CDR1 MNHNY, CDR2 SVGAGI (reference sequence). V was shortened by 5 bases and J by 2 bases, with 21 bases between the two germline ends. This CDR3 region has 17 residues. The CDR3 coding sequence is TGTGCCAGCAGTCCGAAAACTAGGGGGAAGTTTAACACTGAAGCTTTCTTT. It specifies CASSPKTRGKFNTEAFF.

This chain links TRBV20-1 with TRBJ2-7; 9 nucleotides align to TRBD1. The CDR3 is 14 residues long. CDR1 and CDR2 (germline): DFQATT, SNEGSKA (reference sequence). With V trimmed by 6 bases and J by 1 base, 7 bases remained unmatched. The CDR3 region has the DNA TGCAGTGCCGCCGGGACAGGGAGATCCTACGAGCAGTACTTC. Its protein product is CSAAGTGRSYEQYF.

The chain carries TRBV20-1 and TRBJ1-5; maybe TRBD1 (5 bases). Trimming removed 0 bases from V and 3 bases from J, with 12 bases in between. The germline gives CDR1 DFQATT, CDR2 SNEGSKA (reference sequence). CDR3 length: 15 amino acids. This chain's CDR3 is CSARERAGSNQPQHF. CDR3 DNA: TGCAGTGCTAGAGAGAGGGCAGGGTCCAATCAGCCCCAGCATTTT.

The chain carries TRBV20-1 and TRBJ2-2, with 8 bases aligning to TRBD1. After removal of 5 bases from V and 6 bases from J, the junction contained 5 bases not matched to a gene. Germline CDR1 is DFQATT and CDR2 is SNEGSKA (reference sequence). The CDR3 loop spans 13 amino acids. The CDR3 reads CSAQDRVAGELFF. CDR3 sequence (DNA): TGCAGTGCTCAGGACAGGGTGGCCGGGGAGCTGTTTTTT.